Below, 25 T cell receptor beta chains from the same sample are listed, as sequenced in a study of T cell clonality in common variable immunodeficiency. Study-wide points: Common variable immunodeficiency TCR beta sequences reportedly had fewer deletions and N-nucleotide insertions.

The antigens of these receptors remain unknown. Sequenced by immunoSEQ multiplex PCR; TCRdb stores in-frame clones only, minus some. The repertoire consists of approximately 14,000 clones, none detected only once. The specimen sequenced was peripheral blood mononuclear cells. The receptors shown here come from a human donor with common variable immunodeficiency.

Concerning this clone: The CDR3 end is not reached by the read, which stops 3 residues before it; the germline J gene fills it in. The rearrangement joins TRBV7-9 to TRBJ1-4; D gene ambiguous. The CDR3 sequence is 15 residues long. Germline-derived CDR1 and CDR2 are SEHNR and FQNEAQ (reference sequence). The V end lost 3 bases, the J end lost 1 base, and 9 bases lay between the germline ends. The CDR3 protein is CASSFYVGTNEKLFF. CDR3 DNA, as far as it was read: TGTGCCAGCAGCTTCTACGTTGGAACTAATGAAAAA.

Regarding this clone: The junction differs from germline at one of its ends, possibly a read error. With the read ending 3 residues before the CDR3 end, the germline J gene is used to fill in that end. The rearrangement joins TRBV5-4 to TRBJ2-1; TRBD2 agrees at 11 bases. This CDR3 region has 16 residues. Germline CDR1 SGHNT, CDR2 YYREEE (reference sequence). The covered CDR3 bases are TGTGCCAGCAGCGTAAGACTAGCGGGGTCCTTCAATGAG. Amino acids: CASSVRLAGSFNE. In full, the CDR3 is CASSVRLAGSFNEQFF. Combining the CDR3 with reference TRBV5-4 and TRBJ2-1 gives the whole variable domain ETGVTQSPTHLIKTRGQQVTLRCSSQSGHNTVSWYQQALGQGPQFIFQYYREEENGRGNFPPRFSGLQFPNYSSELNVNALELDDSALYLCASSVRLAGSFNEQFFGPGTRLTVL.

As to this clone: The missing CDR3 end, 3 residues past where the read stops, is filled in from the germline J gene. The rearrangement joins TRBV5-1 to TRBJ1-6, with 7 bases that match TRBD1. The CDR3 consists of 14 residues. J lost 6 bases, V lost 4 bases, and 4 bases had no gene match. CDR1 and CDR2 from the germline V gene are SGHRS and YFSETQ. CDR3 DNA, as far as it was read: TGCGCCAGCAGCAGGGACAGCGGTAATTCACCC. Amino acids: CASSRDSGNSP. In full, the CDR3 reads CASSRDSGNSPLHF.

The DNA read from the CDR3 is TGTGCCAGCAGCTTACTGACAGGGTCTAACTATGGC. Translated, it gives CASSLLTGSNYG. The full CDR3 reads CASSLLTGSNYGYTF. V is TRBV7-8 and J is TRBJ1-2, with 7 positions matching TRBD1. With the read ending 3 residues before the CDR3 end, the germline J gene is used to fill in that end. Trimming at V came to 2 bases and at J to 0 bases, leaving 3 bases not matched to a gene. Germline-derived CDR1 and CDR2 are SGHVS and FQNEAQ. The CDR3 totals 15 residues.

With respect to this clone: The read ends 3 residues shy of where the CDR3 ends; the end is completed using the germline J gene. The rearrangement joins TRBV18 to TRBJ2-1, with a tentative D call TRBD1 (6 bases). Germline CDR1 KGHSH, CDR2 LQKENI. This CDR3 spans 19 amino acids. V was clipped by 0 bases and J by 3 bases, with 21 bases between them. The CDR3 bases that were read are TGTGCCAGCTCACCACCGTCGGACCCCAGGGGCTGGTTCTACAATGAG. This sequence encodes CASSPPSDPRGWFYNE. The CDR3 as a whole reads CASSPPSDPRGWFYNEQFF.

As concerns this clone: The read halts 3 residues ahead of the CDR3 end, with the missing end drawn from the germline J gene. V gene TRBV2 combines with J gene TRBJ1-1, with D tentatively TRBD1 (5 bases). Per the germline V gene, CDR1 is SNHLY and CDR2 is FYNNEI. This CDR3 has 14 residues. Trimming stripped 0 bases from V and 6 bases from J, with 11 bases between. The part of the CDR3 DNA that was read is TGTGCCAGCAGTGAAGCAAGGGGTTGGGCTGAA. Translation gives CASSEARGWAE. The entire CDR3 sequence reads CASSEARGWAEAFF.

This clone was found a few times. The read terminates 3 residues ahead of where the CDR3 ends, so the germline J gene completes it. The J gene is TRBJ2-7, the V gene TRBV18; 10 bases agree with TRBD1. Germline CDR1 is KGHSH and CDR2 is LQKENI. Trimming at V came to 3 bases and at J to 3 bases, leaving 8 bases not matched to a gene. CDR3 size: 16 residues. The sequenced part of the CDR3 DNA is TGTGCCAGCTCACCCTACGGACAGGGGGACCTCTACGAG. This translates into CASSPYGQGDLYE. From start to end, the CDR3 is CASSPYGQGDLYEQYF.

This clone ranks as medium-sized. The read gets to within 3 residues of the CDR3 end, and the germline J gene fills in the rest. The rearrangement links TRBV29-1 to TRBJ2-3; D uncertain. This CDR3 has 12 amino acids. Germline V lookup: CDR1 SQVTM, CDR2 ANQGSEA. V was cut by 5 bases and J by 0 bases, with 6 bases left in between. CDR3 DNA, as far as it was read: TGCAGCGTTCGGGTTAGCACAGATACG. This codes for CSVRVSTDT. The whole CDR3 protein reads CSVRVSTDTQYF.

This clone was recorded a few times. CDR3 bases read: TGTGCCAGCAGCAGCGACAGGGGGCAGGCGGAGACC. Residues: CASSSDRGQAET. The whole CDR3 sequence reads CASSSDRGQAETQYF. This rearrangement joins TRBV7-6 to TRBJ2-5; 10 bases are shared with TRBD1. Coverage ceases 3 residues before the CDR3 finishes, and the germline J gene fills in the end. The J segment lost 5 bases and the V segment lost 5 bases, leaving 8 bases of the junction unmatched. From germline, CDR1 is SGHVS and CDR2 FNYEAQ. The CDR3 contains 15 residues.

The sample holds a few counts of this clone. The CDR3 extends 3 residues past the end of the read, so its final part is completed from the germline J gene. The V call is TRBV7-3, the J call TRBJ1-2; D is ambiguous. The CDR3 spans 15 residues. Trimming removed 5 bases at V and 1 base at J, with 14 bases between. The V gene's germline CDR1 is SGHTA and CDR2 FQGTGA. CDR3 loop: CASSPYAGLNYGYTF. The CDR3 DNA, read in part, is TGTGCCAGCAGCCCCTACGCGGGCCTTAACTATGGC.

In this sample, this clone turned up a few times. The CDR3 end falls 3 residues outside the read, so it is completed with the germline J gene. V usage is TRBV7-2 and J usage is TRBJ1-1, with 9 bases that match TRBD1. The CDR3 is 15 residues long. The germline V gene encodes CDR1 SGHTA and CDR2 FQGNSA. J gave up 0 bases and V 5 bases, and 4 bases lay outside the gene matches. The sequenced CDR3 bases are TGTGCCAGCAGCGAAACAGGGGGCGTGAACACTGAA. This translates into CASSETGGVNTE. The entire CDR3 sequence reads CASSETGGVNTEAFF.

As to this clone: The read comes to an end 3 residues before the CDR3 does, leaving the germline J gene to fill in the end. This chain joins TRBV18 and TRBJ2-7, with 12 bases aligning to TRBD1. CDR3 size: 19 residues. Germline CDR1 is KGHSH and CDR2 is LQKENI. The V segment lost 2 bases and the J segment 4 bases; nucleotides outside the gene matches: 15. Incomplete CDR3 DNA: TGTGCCAGCTCACCATATACCTTACTCCGGGACAGGGGGCTGTACGAG. It codes for CASSPYTLLRDRGLYE. In full, the CDR3 reads CASSPYTLLRDRGLYEQYF.

This clone occurred a few times. The CDR3 protein is CSARRGYNEQFF. The sequenced CDR3 bases are TGCAGTGCTCGGAGGGGGTACAATGAG. The V and J genes are TRBV20-1 and TRBJ2-1, with D perhaps assigned TRBD1 or TRBD2 (6 bases each). The read is 3 residues too short to cover the CDR3 end, so that end is filled in from the germline J gene. The CDR3 spans 12 residues. Germline V gives CDR1 DFQATT, CDR2 SNEGSKA (reference sequence). Between the trimmed V and J ends, which lost 5 bases and 4 bases, there was a span of 9 bases.

This clone has at least ten counts. The missing CDR3 end, 3 residues past where the read stops, is filled in from the germline J gene. The gene calls are TRBV7-3 and TRBJ2-3; 9 nucleotides agree with TRBD1. After removal of 5 bases from V and 0 bases from J, the junction contained 3 bases not matched to a gene. This CDR3 is built from 15 residues. Per germline, CDR1 SGHTA and CDR2 FQGTGA. The CDR3 DNA, read in part, is TGTGCCAGCAGCCGGACAGGGGTTAGCACAGATACG. Translating it yields CASSRTGVSTDT. The full CDR3 is CASSRTGVSTDTQYF.

Remarks on this clone: Coverage ceases 3 residues before the CDR3 finishes, and the germline J gene fills in the end. The rearrangement links TRBV19 to TRBJ1-6; 11 positions agree with TRBD1. The V gene's germline CDR1 is LNHDA and CDR2 SQIVND (reference sequence). V dropped 4 bases and J dropped 10; count of bases not matched to a gene: 9. The CDR3 sequence is 16 residues long. The CDR3 reads CASSTLGQGAWSPLHF. The DNA read from the CDR3 is TGTGCCAGTAGTACTCTAGGACAGGGGGCATGGTCACCC.

This clone came up many times. The missing CDR3 end, 3 residues past where the read stops, is filled in from the germline J gene. J is TRBJ2-1 and V is TRBV5-1; D not resolved. This CDR3 has 15 residues. With 5 bases removed from V and 0 bases from J, the gap between germline ends came to 12 bases. Germline assignment: CDR1 SGHRS and CDR2 YFSETQ. Partial CDR3 DNA: TGCGCCAGCAGAGAGTCCCCCAGCTCCTACAATGAG. As protein: CASRESPSSYNE. The entire CDR3 sequence reads CASRESPSSYNEQFF.

About this clone itself: The CDR3 is cut off 3 residues early in the read; its end comes from the germline J gene. V is TRBV20-1 and J is TRBJ2-5; 8 bases line up with TRBD2. CDR1 DFQATT and CDR2 SNEGSKA come from the germline V gene (reference sequence). This CDR3 is built from 16 residues. Trimming took 0 bases from V and 0 from J; bases not matched to a gene: 6. CDR3 region: CSARDPRLAYQETQYF. The sequenced part of the CDR3 DNA is TGCAGTGCTAGAGATCCCCGACTAGCGTACCAAGAGACC.

Only a few counts were recorded for this clone. The CDR3 goes on 3 residues after the read ends, and that part is filled in from the germline J gene. The chain joins TRBV2 to TRBJ1-6; 9 bases match TRBD1. Germline V gene lookup returns CDR1 SNHLY and CDR2 FYNNEI. Germline trimming cut 2 bases from V and 8 bases from J; bases unmatched to any gene: 13. This CDR3 has 18 amino acids. CDR3 sequence: CASSETGTGTMGDSPLHF. The CDR3 bases that were read are TGTGCCAGCAGTGAAACTGGGACAGGGACGATGGGTGATTCACCC.

With respect to this clone: The sequence runs out 3 residues before the end of the CDR3; the remainder is reconstructed from the germline J gene. The chain is built from TRBV7-9 and TRBJ1-4; no firm D call. Germline V gene data show CDR1 as SEHNR and CDR2 as FQNEAQ (reference sequence). The CDR3 loop spans 11 amino acids. The CDR3 sequence: CASSPARKLFF. CDR3 DNA (partial): TGTGCCAGCAGCCCCGCGCGGAAA.

This clone was seen a few times. Read coverage stops 3 residues before the CDR3 terminus; the germline J gene supplies the remainder. The chain employs TRBV18 and TRBJ2-3; 9 bases are a match to TRBD2. V shed 3 bases and J 5 bases; nucleotides not matched to a gene: 6. The CDR3 totals 15 residues. The germline CDR1 and CDR2 sequences are KGHSH and LQKENI. Incomplete CDR3 DNA: TGTGCCAGCTCACCGATAGCGGGAGTGATAGATACG. Its translation is CASSPIAGVIDT. In full, the CDR3 reads CASSPIAGVIDTQYF.

Notes on this clone: The read ends 3 residues early relative to the CDR3; the germline J gene fills the gap. The V and J genes are TRBV30 and TRBJ1-6; TRBD1 matches at 8 bases. CDR3 length equals 17 residues. Trimming took 2 bases from V and 5 from J; bases not matched to a gene: 11. Germline CDR1 is GTSNPN and CDR2 is SVGIG (reference sequence). CDR3 bases read: TGTGCCTGGAGTCCAAAAGACAGGGGAAGGAATAATTCACCC. The encoded protein is CAWSPKDRGRNNSP. In full, the CDR3 reads CAWSPKDRGRNNSPLHF.

This clone was seen a handful of times. The read halts 3 residues ahead of the CDR3 end, with the missing end drawn from the germline J gene. The chain recombines TRBV7-3 with TRBJ2-6; no firm D call. Germline CDR1 reads SGHTA; CDR2 reads FQGTGA. This CDR3 is built from 17 residues. Trimming left V 3 bases short and J 0 bases short, with 12 bases between. Here the CDR3 reads CASSFHSSSSGANVLTF. The CDR3 bases that were read are TGTGCCAGCAGCTTCCACAGTTCTTCCTCTGGGGCCAACGTC.

To note about this clone: The read gets to within 3 residues of the CDR3 end, and the germline J gene fills in the rest. V gene TRBV7-9 combines with J gene TRBJ2-7; D is unclear. Germline V gives CDR1 SEHNR, CDR2 FQNEAQ (reference sequence). The CDR3 has 13 residues. Trimming removed 5 bases from V and 1 base from J, with 9 bases in between. This CDR3 reads CASSAQVSYEQYF. The CDR3 DNA, read in part, is TGTGCCAGCAGCGCCCAGGTTTCCTACGAG.

For this clone: Read coverage stops 3 residues before the CDR3 terminus; the germline J gene supplies the remainder. This chain links TRBV18 with TRBJ1-1; 8 nucleotides match TRBD1. This CDR3 is 13 amino acids long. Germline-derived CDR1 and CDR2 are KGHSH and LQKENI. Trimming took 10 bases from V and 1 from J; bases not matched to a gene: 5. CDR3 in amino acids: CATRGQANTEAFF. CDR3 DNA (partial): TGTGCCACTCGGGGACAGGCGAACACTGAA.

This clone is medium-sized. The read falls 3 residues short of the CDR3 end, and the missing part is taken from the germline J gene. The gene calls are TRBV7-6 and TRBJ2-5; 7 nucleotides align to TRBD1. Trimming cost V 5 bases and J 5 bases; bases outside gene matches: 20. The CDR3 length is 18 residues. CDR1 is SGHVS and CDR2 is FNYEAQ in the germline V gene. The CDR3 here is CASSLRTGPANMWETQYF. CDR3 bases read: TGTGCCAGCAGCCTTAGGACAGGCCCCGCTAATATGTGGGAGACC. The full variable domain, in which reference TRBV7-6 and TRBJ2-5 provide the parts outside the CDR3, is GAGVSQSPRYKVTKRGQDVALRCDPISGHVSLYWYRQALGQGPEFLTYFNYEAQQDKSGLPNDRFSAERPEGSISTLTIQRTEQRDSAMYRCASSLRTGPANMWETQYFGPGTRLLVL.